Following are 20 T cell receptor beta chains from one sample sequenced in a study of Ad26.COV2.S vaccination and SARS-CoV-2 variants. Treatment in this sample: about 20 received Ad26.COV2.S at low or high dose, single or two shots; about 5 received placebo; per-sample allocation not given. On day 63 after the first injection, vaccine and placebo recipients gave samples. Sequencing used immunoSEQ multiplex PCR; TCRdb keeps in-frame clones, though not all of them. The table lists about 320,000 clones, about 82% of them singletons. The source material was peripheral blood, sampled in a trial of Ad26.COV2.S vaccine versus placebo. All receptors derive from a person aged 18 to 59 who received the Ad26.COV2.S COVID-19 vaccine or a placebo.

V gene TRBV5-1 combines with J gene TRBJ1-2; D ambiguous. Per the germline V gene, CDR1 is SGHRS and CDR2 is YFSETQ. This CDR3 region has 16 residues. The V end was cut by 4 bases, the J end by 3 bases, with 19 bases between. CDR3: CASSPASAAEYYGYTF. The CDR3 nucleotides read TGCGCCAGCAGCCCCGCTTCGGCGGCGGAATACTATGGCTACACCTTC.

The V and J genes are TRBV6-5 and TRBJ1-6; D ambiguous. Between the trimmed V and J ends, which lost 7 bases and 7 bases, there was a span of 8 bases. Per the germline V gene, CDR1 is MNHEY and CDR2 is SVGAGI. The CDR3 spans 12 residues. CDR3 in amino acids: CASKSSNSPLHF. CDR3 nucleotide sequence: TGTGCCAGCAAGAGTTCCAATTCACCCCTCCACTTT.

The chain has TRBV7-2 and TRBJ2-1, with D uncertain. CDR3 length: 15 amino acids. From germline, CDR1 is SGHTA and CDR2 FQGNSA. V was pared by 5 bases and J by 0 bases, with 11 bases between. The CDR3 DNA reads as TGTGCCAGCAGCGGTCAATTAAGCTCCTACAATGAGCAGTTCTTC. Its protein product is CASSGQLSSYNEQFF.

The chain recombines TRBV5-6 with TRBJ1-5; D is unclear. The CDR3 has 13 amino acids. V was pared by 0 bases and J by 4 bases, with 5 bases between. Germline CDR1 is SGHDT and CDR2 is YYEEEE. CDR3 nucleotides: TGTGCCAGCAGCTTGGGGAAAAATCAGCCCCAGCATTTT. Translated: CASSLGKNQPQHF.

V gene TRBV4-3 combines with J gene TRBJ2-1, with 10 nucleotides matching TRBD2. This CDR3 has 17 amino acids. Germline CDR1 is LGHNA and CDR2 is YSLEER. The junction had 10 bases not matched to a gene; V was cut back by 0 bases and J by 8 bases. CDR3 amino acids: CASSQDGPAGGQDEQFF. The DNA of the CDR3 is TGCGCCAGCAGCCAAGATGGCCCAGCGGGGGGGCAAGATGAGCAGTTCTTC.

V usage is TRBV7-2 and J usage is TRBJ1-2; possible D gene TRBD1, 6 bases. This CDR3 comprises 16 residues. Germline loops: CDR1 SGHTA, CDR2 FQGNSA. Trimming left V 5 bases short and J 2 bases short, with 18 bases between. CDR3 protein: CASSVAPGGMNYGYTF. CDR3 DNA: TGTGCCAGCAGCGTGGCCCCCGGGGGCATGAACTATGGCTACACCTTC.

The chain links TRBV2 to TRBJ1-1; D unresolved. From germline, CDR1 is SNHLY and CDR2 FYNNEI. This CDR3 has 14 residues. Trimming took 10 bases from V and 1 from J, leaving 16 bases between them. The chain's CDR3 is CATAREGQNTEAFF. The CDR3 region has the DNA TGTGCCACCGCCCGGGAAGGCCAGAACACTGAAGCTTTCTTT.

This clone has only one observation. The chain joins TRBV18 to TRBJ1-1, with 7 bases lining up with TRBD1. The CDR3 has 17 amino acids. V lost 2 bases and J lost 6; bases outside the gene matches: 15. CDR1 KGHSH and CDR2 LQKENI come from the germline V gene. CDR3 DNA sequence: TGTGCCAGCTCACCAAAGGGACAGAGCCCCGTGGCGTCTGAAGCTTTCTTT. This gives the protein CASSPKGQSPVASEAFF.

V and J are TRBV2 and TRBJ2-7; D not certain. The CDR3 has 11 residues. V lost 5 bases and J lost 2, with 4 bases in between. From germline, CDR1 is SNHLY and CDR2 FYNNEI. Here the CDR3 reads CASSTAYEQYF. The CDR3 bases are TGTGCCAGCAGTACAGCCTACGAGCAGTACTTC.

Points on this clone: The junction departs from the called germline gene at one end, perhaps through a read error. The gene calls are TRBV7-6 and TRBJ2-1; 8 nucleotides match TRBD2. This CDR3 has 15 amino acids. From germline, CDR1 is SGHVS and CDR2 FNYEAQ. CDR3 loop: CASSLQRGSYSEQFF. CDR3 sequence (DNA): TGTGCCAGCAGCTTACAGCGGGGGAGCTACAGTGAGCAGTTCTTC.

This chain uses TRBV11-2 with TRBJ2-3; D not certain. The V gene lost 3 bases and the J gene lost 0 bases, with 16 bases spanning the gap. Germline V lookup: CDR1 SGHAT, CDR2 FQNNGV. The CDR3 spans 17 residues. CDR3 region: CASSFSASVASTDTQYF. CDR3 bases: TGTGCCAGCAGCTTTTCGGCGAGCGTTGCTAGCACAGATACGCAGTATTTT.

This clone was found a few times. This chain joins TRBV7-9 and TRBJ1-2; D remains unclear. The CDR3 sequence is 12 residues long. Trimming took 3 bases from V and 4 from J, leaving 6 bases between them. The V gene's germline CDR1 is SEHNR and CDR2 FQNEAQ (reference sequence). CDR3 nucleotide sequence: TGTGCCAGCAGCTTGGGGAGCTATGGCTACACCTTC. This codes for CASSLGSYGYTF.

The chain has TRBV25-1 and TRBJ2-6, with no clear D. Looked up from germline, CDR1 is MGHDK and CDR2 is SYGVNS. V was trimmed by 4 bases and J by 4 bases, leaving 8 bases between them. CDR3 length: 14 amino acids. The CDR3 sequence: CASSGGAGANVLTF. The CDR3 DNA follows: TGTGCCAGCAGTGGGGGTGCCGGGGCCAACGTCCTGACTTTC.

The chain has TRBV5-1 and TRBJ2-3; perhaps D is TRBD1 or TRBD2 (5 bases each). CDR1 and CDR2 (germline): SGHRS, YFSETQ. V lost 4 bases and J 2 bases, leaving 11 bases between the germline ends. CDR3 length: 14 amino acids. The DNA for the CDR3 is TGCGCCAGCAGCCTTGGGACCAACACAGATACGCAGTATTTT. Protein: CASSLGTNTDTQYF.

This sequence joins TRBV7-2 and TRBJ2-1, with D hard to call. Trimming removed 3 bases at V and 10 bases at J, with 7 bases between. From germline, CDR1 is SGHTA and CDR2 FQGNSA. The CDR3 runs to 11 residues. The CDR3 DNA reads TGTGCCAGCAGCTTGACCGGGGAGCAGTTCTTC. It yields the protein CASSLTGEQFF.

The table lists this clone with a count of one. J is TRBJ1-2 and V is TRBV2; D unresolved. Per the germline V gene, CDR1 is SNHLY and CDR2 is FYNNEI. CDR3 length: 14 amino acids. Deletions cut 2 bases from V and 4 bases from J, with 11 bases between. The CDR3 coding sequence is TGTGCCAGCAGTGAAAATTATGAGACCTATGGCTACACCTTC. Translated: CASSENYETYGYTF. Complete variable domain (other parts from reference TRBV2 and TRBJ1-2): EPEVTQTPSHQVTQMGQEVILRCVPISNHLYFYWYRQILGQKVEFLVSFYNNEISEKSEIFDDQFSVERPDGSNFTLKIRSTKLEDSAMYFCASSENYETYGYTFGSGTRLTVV.

The genes are TRBV7-2 and TRBJ2-3; D remains unclear. V lost 4 bases and J 5 bases, leaving 10 bases between the germline ends. CDR1 SGHTA and CDR2 FQGNSA come from the germline V gene. The CDR3 contains 13 residues. CDR3 region: CASSSSSIDTQYF. The CDR3 nucleotides are TGTGCCAGCAGCTCTAGTTCGATAGATACGCAGTATTTT.

This chain links TRBV3-1 (or the pseudogene TRBV3-2) with TRBJ2-3, with D unclear. The CDR3 has 13 residues. V shed 7 bases and J shed 2 bases, with 10 bases lying between them. Germline V CDR1 and CDR2: LGHDT, YNNKEL (reference sequence). The chain's CDR3 is CASKLGNTDTQYF. The CDR3 DNA reads TGTGCCAGCAAACTTGGCAACACAGATACGCAGTATTTT.

This clone has just one count. The V gene is TRBV5-1, the J gene TRBJ2-7; 10 bases are shared with TRBD2. Looked up from germline, CDR1 is SGHRS and CDR2 is YFSETQ. Unmatched junction bases numbered 2, after V lost 4 bases and J lost 1 base. The CDR3 has 14 amino acids. In nucleotides, the CDR3 is TGCGCCAGCAGCCTAGCGGGGGAATCCTACGAGCAGTACTTC. It encodes CASSLAGESYEQYF.

The chain is built from TRBV5-1 and TRBJ1-6; no firm D call. Trimming cost V 3 bases and J 7 bases, with 11 bases left between them. CDR1 SGHRS and CDR2 YFSETQ come from the germline V gene. The CDR3 spans 14 residues. The CDR3 sequence is CASSSHETNSPLHF. The DNA of the CDR3 is TGCGCCAGCAGCTCCCACGAAACAAATTCACCCCTCCACTTT.